This passage covers 23 T cell receptor beta chains from one sample sequenced in a study of response to subunit inactivated influenza vaccine. TCRdb processed the RT-PCR reads anew with MiXCR; each CDR3 protein has one entry. The table has about 500,000 distinct CDR3 sequences, about 15% seen once. Source: CD4+ T cells sorted from PBMCs, taken about 23 months after vaccination. The receptors stem from a man between 50 and 70 years old who received an inactivated influenza vaccine.

The gene calls are TRBV12-3 or TRBV12-4 and TRBJ1-5, with D uncertain. V was clipped by 6 bases and J by 12 bases, with 12 bases between them. This CDR3 is 11 amino acids long. The CDR3 region is CASSGDTFQHF. In nucleotides, the CDR3 is TGTGCCAGCAGCGGTGACACGTTCCAGCATTTT.

Note on this clonotype: An end of the junction does not agree with germline; a read error may underlie this. The chain employs TRBV5-5 and TRBJ2-1; TRBD2 aligns across 7 bases. The CDR3 length is 15 residues. Looked up from germline, CDR1 is SGHKS and CDR2 is YYEKEE (reference sequence). The CDR3 nucleotides are TGTGCCAGCAGCTTGGCTAGCGGATCCTGCAATGAGCAGTTCTTC. Protein sequence: CASSLASGSCNEQFF.

This chain connects TRBV5-1 to TRBJ2-7; maybe TRBD1 (6 bases). CDR3 length: 15 residues. Germline V CDR1 and CDR2: SGHRS, YFSETQ. Trimming pared 1 base from V and 4 bases from J, leaving 15 bases between. CDR3 amino acids: CASSLFTGQGYEQYF. Written as DNA, the CDR3 is TGCGCCAGCAGCTTGTTTACAGGGCAAGGTTACGAGCAGTACTTC.

The V and J genes are TRBV7-9 and TRBJ2-5; the D is unclear. The ends were cut back, 3 bases at V and 7 bases at J, with 9 bases in the middle. In germline, CDR1 is SEHNR, CDR2 FQNEAQ (reference sequence). This CDR3 contains 12 residues. This CDR3 reads CASSLTERTQYF. In DNA, the CDR3 is TGTGCCAGCAGCTTGACCGAAAGGACCCAGTACTTC.

The table lists this clonotype with many counts. J is TRBJ1-2 and V is TRBV6-1, with D uncertain. This CDR3 is built from 15 residues. Germline V CDR1 and CDR2: MNHNS, SASEGT. Trimming took off 6 bases at V and 2 bases at J, with 16 bases between the two ends. The CDR3 protein is CASRTRTTANYGYTF. Written as DNA, the CDR3 is TGTGCCAGCAGAACCCGAACGACGGCAAACTATGGCTACACCTTC.

This clonotype was detected a few times. The V and J genes are TRBV28 and TRBJ2-3, with D unresolved. V was pared by 7 bases and J by 0 bases, with 8 bases between. CDR3 size: 13 residues. Per the germline V gene, CDR1 is MDHEN and CDR2 is SYDVKM. The CDR3 protein is CASKGFSTDTQYF. The DNA for the CDR3 is TGTGCCAGCAAAGGGTTTAGCACAGATACGCAGTATTTT.

The V and J genes are TRBV5-1 and TRBJ2-7; 8 positions match TRBD2. CDR1 is SGHRS and CDR2 is YFSETQ in the germline V gene. This CDR3 is 14 amino acids long. Trimming at V came to 4 bases and at J to 4 bases, leaving 7 bases not matched to a gene. CDR3 sequence: CASSHRQREYEQYF. CDR3 coding DNA: TGCGCCAGCAGCCACCGTCAGCGGGAGTACGAGCAGTACTTC.

This clonotype was detected a few times. This sequence joins TRBV11-2 and TRBJ2-7, with 7 bases matching TRBD1. CDR3 length: 15 residues. Germline-derived CDR1 and CDR2 are SGHAT and FQNNGV. Trimming took 4 bases from V and 3 from J; bases not matched to a gene: 9. In nucleotides, the CDR3 is TGTGCCAGCAGCTCATTCAGGGGGACCTACTACGAGCAGTACTTC. Encoded protein: CASSSFRGTYYEQYF. Looking up the rest from reference TRBV11-2 and TRBJ2-7 gives the full variable domain: EAGVAQSPRYKIIEKRQSVAFWCNPISGHATLYWYQQILGQGPKLLIQFQNNGVVDDSQLPKDRFSAERLKGVDSTLKIQPAKLEDSAVYLCASSSFRGTYYEQYFGPGTRLTVT.

The chain has TRBV20-1 and TRBJ2-5, with D perhaps being TRBD1 or TRBD2 (5 bases each). Trimming cost V 0 bases and J 3 bases, with 11 bases left between them. The CDR3 contains 14 residues. Germline loops: CDR1 DFQATT, CDR2 SNEGSKA (reference sequence). The CDR3 DNA is TGCAGTGCTAGAGATGGGACCAGGGAAGAGACCCAGTACTTC. It is translated as CSARDGTREETQYF.

The table lists this clonotype with a few counts. The chain combines TRBV9 with TRBJ2-3, with TRBD2 matching over 10 bases. This CDR3 has 16 residues. Germline lookup yields CDR1 SGDLS and CDR2 YYNGEE. Unmatched junction bases numbered 3, after V lost 0 bases and J lost 2 bases. Here the CDR3 reads CASSVATSGATDTQYF. The CDR3, as DNA: TGTGCCAGCAGCGTAGCTACTAGCGGGGCCACAGATACGCAGTATTTT.

This clonotype was picked up a small number of times. The chain has TRBV28 and TRBJ2-2; D not certain. This CDR3 spans 15 amino acids. Per germline, CDR1 MDHEN and CDR2 SYDVKM. Trimming removed 6 bases at V and 1 base at J, with 12 bases between. The CDR3 DNA reads as TGTGCCAGCAGCCGAGGACGGCTGAACACCGGGGAGCTGTTTTTT. This codes for CASSRGRLNTGELFF.

This clonotype was picked up a small number of times. The CDR3 region is CASSLGTSAQHF. For the CDR3, the DNA is TGTGCCAGCAGTTTAGGCACTTCAGCCCAGCATTTT. V is TRBV12-3 or TRBV12-4 and J is TRBJ1-5, with D uncertain. The ends were cut back, 1 base at V and 11 bases at J, with 9 bases in the middle. There are 12 residues in the CDR3.

In this sample, this clonotype turned up many times. The chain links TRBV15 to TRBJ2-7, with D possibly being TRBD2 (6 bases). The germline V and J ends were trimmed by 0 bases and 6 bases, with 6 bases remaining between them. Per germline, CDR1 LNHNV and CDR2 YYDKDF (reference sequence). There are 12 residues in the CDR3. The CDR3 DNA is TGTGCCACCAGCAGAGAGGGGGGCGAGCAGTACTTC. Encoded protein: CATSREGGEQYF.

The rearrangement uses TRBV12-3 or TRBV12-4 and TRBJ2-6; D may match TRBD1 or TRBD2 (5 bases each). The V gene lost 5 bases and the J gene lost 0 bases, with 29 bases spanning the gap. The CDR3 extends over 22 amino acids. The CDR3: CASSTPGWGRSTAISGANVLTF. The DNA for the CDR3 is TGTGCCAGCAGTACCCCAGGTTGGGGACGGAGTACCGCCATCTCTGGGGCCAACGTCCTGACTTTC.

This clonotype was detected only a few times. At one end, the junction sequence differs from germline, possibly due to a read error. The J gene is TRBJ2-1, the V gene TRBV7-7; maybe TRBD2 (6 bases). This CDR3 has 13 amino acids. From germline, CDR1 is SSHAT and CDR2 FNYEAQ (reference sequence). This CDR3 is CASSWELSGEQFF. DNA for the CDR3: TGTGCTAGCAGCTGGGAACTTAGCGGAGAGCAGTTCTTC.

This clonotype was observed a handful of times. The CDR3 loop is CASSSDRAGEQYF. The CDR3 DNA reads TGTGCCAGCAGCTCGGACAGGGCGGGGGAGCAGTACTTC. The chain has TRBV7-2 and TRBJ2-7, with 8 bases lining up with TRBD1. There are 13 residues in the CDR3. The V gene end was trimmed by 4 bases and the J gene end by 7 bases; junction bases not matched to a gene: 6. Germline assignment: CDR1 SGHTA and CDR2 FQGNSA.

This clonotype was observed many times. The V gene is TRBV20-1, the J gene TRBJ1-5; D perhaps matches TRBD1 (5 bases). The V end was cut by 1 base, the J end by 8 bases, with 12 bases between. Germline assignment: CDR1 DFQATT and CDR2 SNEGSKA (reference sequence). The CDR3 covers 13 residues. The CDR3 DNA reads TGCAGTGCTAGAGGGGTTACCAGGGAGCCCCAGCATTTT. Translated: CSARGVTREPQHF.

The V and J genes are TRBV25-1 and TRBJ2-7; 7 bases agree with TRBD1. Trimming took 6 bases from V and 2 from J; bases not matched to a gene: 7. This CDR3 spans 14 amino acids. Germline V CDR1 and CDR2: MGHDK, SYGVNS. CDR3 DNA sequence: TGTGCCAGCAGGAGGGACAGAGCTCCCTACGAGCAGTACTTC. As protein: CASRRDRAPYEQYF.

This clonotype was counted between two and nine times. CDR3 sequence: CASSLGGTGFYNEQFF. CDR3 nucleotides: TGTGCCAGCAGCTTAGGCGGGACAGGGTTCTACAATGAGCAGTTCTTC. This chain joins TRBV11-3 and TRBJ2-1; 9 bases line up with TRBD1. V trimming: 1 base; J trimming: 3 bases; junction bases outside the gene matches: 4. Germline CDR1 reads SGHNT; CDR2 reads YENEEA. CDR3 length equals 16 residues. Filled out from reference TRBV11-3 and TRBJ2-1, the complete variable domain reads EAGVVQSPRYKIIEKKQPVAFWCNPISGHNTLYWYLQNLGQGPELLIRYENEEAVDDSQLPKDRFSAERLKGVDSTLKIQPAELGDSAVYLCASSLGGTGFYNEQFFGPGTRLTVL.

This clonotype was seen a handful of times. This chain uses TRBV3-1 with TRBJ2-2; no clear D gene. Germline CDR1 and CDR2: LGHDT and YNNKEL (reference sequence). The CDR3 consists of 13 residues. The V end was cut by 1 base, the J end by 7 bases, with 7 bases between. The chain's CDR3 is CASSQVRVGELFF. The CDR3 DNA is TGTGCCAGCAGCCAAGTCCGGGTCGGGGAGCTGTTTTTT. Using reference TRBV3-1 and TRBJ2-2 for the parts outside the CDR3, the full variable domain is DTAVSQTPKYLVTQMGNDKSIKCEQNLGHDTMYWYKQDSKKFLKIMFSYNNKELIINETVPNRFSPKSPDKAHLNLHINSLELGDSAVYFCASSQVRVGELFFGEGSRLTVL.

V gene TRBV7-9 combines with J gene TRBJ2-1; 7 bases match TRBD1. Looked up from germline, CDR1 is SEHNR and CDR2 is FQNEAQ (reference sequence). This CDR3 comprises 16 residues. Trimming cost V 5 bases and J 8 bases; bases outside gene matches: 15. CDR3 loop: CASSPKRQGVGDEQFF. For the CDR3, the DNA is TGTGCCAGCAGCCCAAAGCGGCAGGGGGTCGGGGATGAGCAGTTCTTC.

A few counts support this clonotype. This chain uses TRBV29-1 with TRBJ2-3, with 14 bases aligning to TRBD2. V shed 3 bases, J shed 4 bases, and the junction held 9 bases outside the gene matches. The CDR3 consists of 17 residues. CDR1 and CDR2 from the germline V gene are SQVTM and ANQGSEA. The CDR3 is CSVDLRLAGGMADTQYF. The DNA of the CDR3 is TGCAGCGTTGATTTGAGACTAGCGGGAGGGATGGCAGATACGCAGTATTTT.

The sample holds many counts of this clonotype. The rearrangement links TRBV4-3 to TRBJ2-1; TRBD2 matches 8 bases. The CDR3 is 15 residues long. The junction had 7 bases not matched to a gene; V was cut back by 0 bases and J by 9 bases. Germline values: CDR1 LGHNA, CDR2 YSLEER. CDR3 amino acids: CASSQEVSGGGEQFF. Written as DNA, the CDR3 is TGCGCCAGCAGCCAAGAAGTAAGCGGGGGCGGTGAGCAGTTCTTC.